These 25 T cell receptor beta chains were sequenced from one sample in a study of prognosis after radiotherapy for stage I lung cancer. Genomic DNA yielded TCR beta CDR3, amplified by two-round multiplex PCR. The use of primers specific to each TRBV and TRBJ gene characterized first-round PCR. TCRdb re-called the multiplex PCR reads with MiXCR, one entry per CDR3 protein. This table holds roughly 17,000 distinct CDR3 sequences, approximately 30% found once. The material sequenced was PBMCs, taken before or after stereotactic body radiation therapy (not recorded which). All receptors come from a donor over 45 with non-small cell lung cancer.

This clonotype was counted ten times or more. The gene calls are TRBV7-3 and TRBJ2-3; 10 bases align to TRBD2. The V and J ends lost 3 bases and 1 base, in that order; junction bases with no gene match: 7. Germline CDR1 reads SGHTA; CDR2 reads FQGTGA. This CDR3 is built from 17 residues. In nucleotides, the CDR3 is TGTGCCAGCAGCTTGGGACTAGCGTTTGGGGGCACAGATACGCAGTATTTT. This codes for CASSLGLAFGGTDTQYF. The full variable domain, completed using reference TRBV7-3 and TRBJ2-3, is GAGVSQTPSNKVTEKGKYVELRCDPISGHTALYWYRQSLGQGPEFLIYFQGTGAADDSGLPNDRFFAVRPEGSVSTLKIQRTERGDSAVYLCASSLGLAFGGTDTQYFGPGTRLTVL.

Only a few counts were recorded for this clonotype. A much larger clone lies a single base off, so this may be a read error. The chain carries TRBV7-9 and TRBJ1-3; 7 bases fit TRBD1. Germline CDR1 SEHNR, CDR2 FQNEAQ (reference sequence). The CDR3 has 14 amino acids. The CDR3 is CASSEEGAGSTIYF. The CDR3 nucleotides read TGTGCCAGCAGCGAGGAGGGGGCCGGAAGCACCATATATTTT. Drawing the rest from reference TRBV7-9 and TRBJ1-3, the complete variable domain is DTGVSQNPRHKITKRGQNVTFRCDPISEHNRLYWYRQTLGQGPEFLTYFQNEAQLEKSRLLSDRFSAERPKGSFSTLEIQRTEQGDSAMYLCASSEEGAGSTIYFGEGSWLTVV.

The J gene is TRBJ1-1, the V gene TRBV5-6, with TRBD1 as a possible D gene (5 bases). The CDR3 loop spans 15 amino acids. CDR1 is SGHDT, CDR2 YYEEEE, per germline. Between the trimmed V and J ends, which lost 0 bases and 5 bases, there was a span of 14 bases. In DNA, the CDR3 is TGTGCCAGCAGCTTGGGTGCCAGCCCAGGGACTGAAGCTTTCTTT. Translating it yields CASSLGASPGTEAFF. The full variable domain, completed using reference TRBV5-6 and TRBJ1-1, is DAGVTQSPTHLIKTRGQQVTLRCSPKSGHDTVSWYQQALGQGPQFIFQYYEEEERQRGNFPDRFSGHQFPNYSSELNVNALLLGDSALYLCASSLGASPGTEAFFGQGTRLTVV.

This clonotype was observed at least ten times. The rearrangement uses TRBV7-9 and TRBJ2-2; D remains unclear. CDR1 is SEHNR, CDR2 FQNEAQ, per germline (reference sequence). V dropped 4 bases and J dropped 4 bases, with 10 bases sitting between them. CDR3 size: 14 residues. The CDR3 DNA sequence: TGTGCCAGCAGCTCGCGATGGGGCACCGGGGAGCTGTTTTTT. It yields the protein CASSSRWGTGELFF. The variable domain in full, with the rest retrieved from reference TRBV7-9 and TRBJ2-2, is DTGVSQNPRHKITKRGQNVTFRCDPISEHNRLYWYRQTLGQGPEFLTYFQNEAQLEKSRLLSDRFSAERPKGSFSTLEIQRTEQGDSAMYLCASSSRWGTGELFFGEGSRLTVL.

This clonotype came up many times. The chain uses TRBV5-1 and TRBJ1-1, with a weak D call TRBD1 (5 bases). Germline V CDR1 and CDR2: SGHRS, YFSETQ. V lost 3 bases and J lost 1, with 10 bases in between. The CDR3 covers 14 residues. CDR3 sequence: CASSYEGQNTEAFF. The DNA for the CDR3 is TGCGCCAGCAGCTACGAAGGACAGAACACTGAAGCTTTCTTT. The complete variable domain, with remaining parts taken from reference TRBV5-1 and TRBJ1-1, reads KAGVTQTPRYLIKTRGQQVTLSCSPISGHRSVSWYQQTPGQGLQFLFEYFSETQRNKGNFPGRFSGRQFSNSRSEMNVSTLELGDSALYLCASSYEGQNTEAFFGQGTRLTVV.

The sample holds many counts of this clonotype. The chain has TRBV11-3 and TRBJ2-3, with TRBD1 matching over 8 bases. The CDR3 length is 17 residues. V dropped 6 bases and J dropped 3; count of bases not matched to a gene: 14. The germline V gene encodes CDR1 SGHNT and CDR2 YENEEA. This chain's CDR3 is CASSHGQGYSGTDTQYF. The CDR3 region has the DNA TGTGCCAGCAGTCATGGACAGGGTTATTCGGGGACAGATACGCAGTATTTT.

This clonotype was seen many times. The chain couples TRBV4-1 to TRBJ1-4; TRBD1 is a possible D gene (5 bases). The V gene lost 1 base and the J gene lost 5 bases, with 14 bases spanning the gap. Germline V gene data show CDR1 as MGHRA and CDR2 as YSYEKL. The CDR3 runs to 16 residues. The CDR3 sequence: CASSQAGAGRNEKLFF. As DNA, the CDR3 is TGCGCCAGCAGCCAAGCGGGCGCAGGGAGAAATGAAAAACTGTTTTTT.

This clonotype was picked up many times. The chain uses TRBV5-1 and TRBJ2-1, with D possibly matching TRBD1 (6 bases). Trimming took off 6 bases at V and 5 bases at J, with 21 bases between the two ends. The length of the CDR3 is 16 residues. Germline-derived CDR1 and CDR2 are SGHRS and YFSETQ. CDR3 amino acids: CASTVAPGAGNNEQFF. The CDR3 nucleotides read TGCGCCAGCACCGTTGCGCCAGGGGCAGGTAACAATGAGCAGTTCTTC.

This clonotype was picked up many times. This chain uses TRBV4-1 with TRBJ1-1, with a tentative D call TRBD1 (6 bases). The germline V and J ends were trimmed by 0 bases and 4 bases, with 12 bases remaining between them. This CDR3 has 15 residues. CDR1 is MGHRA, CDR2 YSYEKL, per germline. The CDR3 protein is CASSQEGGIVTEAFF. Written as DNA, the CDR3 is TGCGCCAGCAGCCAAGAAGGGGGTATAGTCACTGAAGCTTTCTTT.

This clonotype was seen many times. This rearrangement joins TRBV5-6 to TRBJ2-5, with TRBD2 identical over 7 bases. Trimming cost V 3 bases and J 3 bases; bases outside gene matches: 14. The germline gives CDR1 SGHDT, CDR2 YYEEEE. The CDR3 sequence is 17 residues long. CDR3 DNA: TGTGCCAGCAGCTCCCTCGCGGGGAGGGGAACCAAAGAGACCCAGTACTTC. Protein sequence: CASSSLAGRGTKETQYF. Combining the CDR3 with reference TRBV5-6 and TRBJ2-5 gives the whole variable domain DAGVTQSPTHLIKTRGQQVTLRCSPKSGHDTVSWYQQALGQGPQFIFQYYEEEERQRGNFPDRFSGHQFPNYSSELNVNALLLGDSALYLCASSSLAGRGTKETQYFGPGTRLLVL.

At least ten counts were recorded for this clonotype. The rearrangement uses TRBV27 and TRBJ2-7; 9 bases are a match to TRBD1. The V gene's germline CDR1 is MNHEY and CDR2 SMNVEV (reference sequence). The trim removed 2 bases at V and 6 bases at J, leaving 2 bases unmatched. CDR3 length: 13 residues. CDR3 region: CASSLGTGSEQYF. DNA for the CDR3: TGTGCCAGCAGTTTAGGGACAGGGAGCGAGCAGTACTTC.

This clonotype appeared many times. V gene TRBV28 combines with J gene TRBJ1-1; no firm D call. CDR1 is MDHEN and CDR2 is SYDVKM in the germline V gene. This CDR3 contains 16 residues. Between the trimmed V and J ends, which lost 5 bases and 6 bases, there was a span of 22 bases. In DNA form, the CDR3 reads TGTGCCAGCAGTCGAGACGGGCCGGCGACGTTGGCTGAAGCTTTCTTT. Protein product: CASSRDGPATLAEAFF. Full variable domain (missing parts from reference TRBV28 and TRBJ1-1): DVKVTQSSRYLVKRTGEKVFLECVQDMDHENMFWYRQDPGLGLRLIYFSYDVKMKEKGDIPEGYSVSREKKERFSLILESASTNQTSMYLCASSRDGPATLAEAFFGQGTRLTVV.

This clonotype is medium-sized within its sample. The chain carries TRBV6-1 and TRBJ2-1; 7 bases line up with TRBD1. The CDR3 length is 15 residues. Germline V gene data show CDR1 as MNHNS and CDR2 as SASEGT. The V segment lost 8 bases and the J segment 0 bases; nucleotides outside the gene matches: 7. CDR3 sequence: CASRPTGRSYNEQFF. Here the CDR3 DNA reads TGTGCCAGCCGACCGACAGGGCGCTCCTACAATGAGCAGTTCTTC.

This clonotype was observed many times. The rearrangement links TRBV4-1 to TRBJ1-4; TRBD1 might be the D (6 bases). The CDR3 runs 17 residues. V was pared by 4 bases and J by 1 base, with 16 bases between. Germline V CDR1 and CDR2: MGHRA, YSYEKL. DNA for the CDR3: TGCGCCAGCAGCCCTGTAGGGGGGCGCAGAACTAATGAAAAACTGTTTTTT. Amino acids: CASSPVGGRRTNEKLFF.

By its share, this clonotype is medium-sized. The chain is built from TRBV5-1 and TRBJ2-1, with D maybe TRBD2 (5 bases). The CDR3 is 17 amino acids. Germline V gene sequence: CDR1 SGHRS, CDR2 YFSETQ. V was clipped by 0 bases and J by 6 bases, with 19 bases between them. The CDR3 reads CASSLAGEGGGINEQFF. The CDR3 coding sequence is TGCGCCAGCAGCTTGGCCGGTGAGGGTGGTGGTATCAATGAGCAGTTCTTC.

This clonotype was seen repeatedly, ten times or more. V usage is TRBV4-2 and J usage is TRBJ2-7, with a possible D match to TRBD2 (6 bases). This CDR3 has 14 residues. The germline gives CDR1 LGHNA, CDR2 YNFKEQ. With 2 bases removed from V and 2 bases from J, the gap between germline ends came to 10 bases. CDR3 amino acids: CASSQTRGTYEQYF. The CDR3 DNA follows: TGTGCCAGCAGCCAAACCCGGGGGACCTACGAGCAGTACTTC.

The table lists this clonotype with many counts. V is TRBV5-1 and J is TRBJ2-3; TRBD1 aligns across 7 bases. Germline V gene lookup returns CDR1 SGHRS and CDR2 YFSETQ. The CDR3 runs 14 residues. J gave up 6 bases and V 3 bases, and 7 bases lay outside the gene matches. CDR3 bases: TGCGCCAGCAGCTCGGACAGGTCCGTGGATACGCAGTATTTT. Translating it yields CASSSDRSVDTQYF.

This clonotype was picked up a small number of times. V usage is TRBV7-6 and J usage is TRBJ2-1; 9 bases are shared with TRBD2. The ends lost 2 bases at V and 4 bases at J; junction bases unmatched: 3. This CDR3 comprises 15 residues. Germline CDR1 and CDR2: SGHVS and FNYEAQ. The CDR3 DNA sequence: TGTGCCAGCAGCTTAATGCGGGAGGGATACAATGAGCAGTTCTTC. Translating gives CASSLMREGYNEQFF. Filled out from reference TRBV7-6 and TRBJ2-1, the complete variable domain reads GAGVSQSPRYKVTKRGQDVALRCDPISGHVSLYWYRQALGQGPEFLTYFNYEAQQDKSGLPNDRFSAERPEGSISTLTIQRTEQRDSAMYRCASSLMREGYNEQFFGPGTRLTVL.

As to this clonotype: The junction does not match germline at one end; this may be a read error. The chain joins TRBV2 to TRBJ2-7; 7 nucleotides agree with TRBD2. The CDR3 runs 16 residues. Germline V gene lookup returns CDR1 SNHLY and CDR2 FYNNEI. CDR3 nucleotide sequence: TGTGCTAGCAGTGAGGAATCGGGAGGCTTCTCCTACGAGCAGTACTTC. Its translation: CASSEESGGFSYEQYF.

V usage is TRBV10-3 and J usage is TRBJ2-7; 13 bases align to TRBD2. Looked up from germline, CDR1 is ENHRY and CDR2 is SYGVKD. The length of the CDR3 is 16 residues. For the CDR3, the DNA is TGTGACATAAGCGGACTAGCGGGAGTGTCTCGGGACGAGCAGTACTTC. Protein product: CDISGLAGVSRDEQYF.

This clonotype was observed many times. The CDR3 DNA reads TGTGCCAGCAGACAGGGGGTAAGCCACGAGCAGTACTTC. This translates into CASRQGVSHEQYF. The J gene is TRBJ2-7, the V gene TRBV27; 8 bases map to TRBD1. CDR1 and CDR2 from the germline V gene are MNHEY and SMNVEV (reference sequence). J was trimmed by 5 bases and V by 6 bases; bases with no gene match: 6. The length of the CDR3 is 13 residues.

Many counts were recorded for this clonotype. V usage is TRBV7-9 and J usage is TRBJ1-1; D not certain. CDR1 SEHNR and CDR2 FQNEAQ come from the germline V gene (reference sequence). The CDR3 has 12 residues. Between the trimmed V and J ends, which lost 5 bases and 3 bases, there was a span of 7 bases. In DNA, the CDR3 is TGTGCCAGCAGCCTAGTGGACACTGAAGCTTTCTTT. This encodes CASSLVDTEAFF. The full variable domain, with the rest looked up from reference TRBV7-9 and TRBJ1-1, is DTGVSQNPRHKITKRGQNVTFRCDPISEHNRLYWYRQTLGQGPEFLTYFQNEAQLEKSRLLSDRFSAERPKGSFSTLEIQRTEQGDSAMYLCASSLVDTEAFFGQGTRLTVV.

The rearrangement links TRBV15 to TRBJ2-2, with TRBD2 matching over 9 bases. CDR1 is LNHNV and CDR2 is YYDKDF in the germline V gene (reference sequence). With 3 bases clipped from V and 5 bases from J, the junction kept 10 bases outside the gene matches. The CDR3 is made up of 17 amino acids. Written as DNA, the CDR3 is TGTGCCACCAGCAGGACTAGCGGTAGTGCCCGAACCGGGGAGCTGTTTTTT. Translated: CATSRTSGSARTGELFF.

There are many counts of this clonotype. The chain is built from TRBV24-1 and TRBJ2-1, with TRBD2 identical over 7 bases. Losses at the gene ends were 7 bases for V and 9 bases for J; bases not matched to a gene: 11. CDR1 KGHDR and CDR2 SFDVKD come from the germline V gene. The CDR3 runs to 14 residues. The CDR3 bases are TGTGCCACCAGGGGTGGCGGGAGATCAGCTGAGCAGTTCTTC. This encodes CATRGGGRSAEQFF.

To note about this clonotype: This likely came from a read error, as a far larger clone is one base away. J is TRBJ2-6 and V is TRBV2; the match to TRBD1 covers 11 bases. Germline trimming cut 6 bases from V and 1 base from J; bases unmatched to any gene: 11. CDR1 is SNHLY, CDR2 FYNNEI, per germline. This CDR3 is built from 19 residues. CDR3 amino acids: CASRTFPGQGASGANVLTF. The CDR3 DNA is TGTGCCAGCAGAACCTTCCCCGGACAGGGGGCGTCTGGGGCCAACGTCCTGACTTTC.